Listed here is a single T cell receptor beta chain. What it binds is not known. This likely comes from a read error, as the CDR3 has no conserved phenylalanine or tryptophan at its end. According to the study, genomic DNA was the template for TCR beta VDJ and CDR3 profiling. TCRdb ran MiXCR on the reads and lists one entry per CDR3 protein. The sample carries approximately 170,000 distinct CDR3 sequences, about 60% recorded once. This sample is part of a study of CD8+CD57+ T cells in acquired aplastic anemia. Overall study context: Sorted CD4+ and CD8+ cell DNA averaged approximately 3 ug. The study, taken as a whole, reports: Patients and healthy controls showed no significant CD8+ Simpson's diversity difference.

This CDR3 has 14 amino acids. The V gene end was trimmed by 10 bases and the J gene end by 2 bases; junction bases not matched to a gene: 3. Germline CDR1 is MDHEN and CDR2 is SYDVKM. V and J are TRBV28 and TRBJ2-1, with 12 bases lining up with TRBD2. Sequenced material: sorted CD4+, CD8+, or CD8+CD57+ T cells (not recorded which) from PBMCs. The source of this sequence is a human donor in good health. CDR3 loop: CATGLAGTYNEQFS. DNA of the CDR3: TGTGCCACCGGACTAGCGGGAACCTACAATGAGCAGTTCTCC.